This T cell receptor beta chain was sequenced during a study of metastatic and nonmetastatic thyroid tumors. About the study: Repertoires from blood and tumor or nodule tissue of malignant and benign thyroid patients were compared.

The ends were cut back, 5 bases at V and 3 bases at J, with 17 bases in the middle. The CDR3 runs 15 residues. CDR1 and CDR2 from the germline V gene are MNHNS and SASEGT. Per the study methods: The study built a papillary thyroid cancer distant-metastasis classifier from CDR3 differences across clinicopathological groups. Using MiXCR, TCRdb reanalyzed the PCR reads. The V and J calls, along with clone size, are taken from TCRdb and not from the paper's own processing. Of some 40,000 clones in the sample, 15% to 20% were seen once. Until they underwent thyroid surgery, no patient had received any treatment. This clone was found many times.

Sequenced material: tumor tissue. The rearrangement joins TRBV6-1 to TRBJ2-7; D may match TRBD1 or TRBD2 (5 bases each). This receptor was obtained from a female donor with papillary thyroid cancer or a benign thyroid nodule (not recorded which). Some clones in this sample may be carry-over from other donors' samples. CDR3 sequence reads: CASSLTRDVLYEQYF. CDR3 in DNA: TGTGCCAGCAGTCTTACACGGGACGTACTCTACGAGCAGTACTTC.